One sample yielded the 6 T cell receptor beta chains listed below, sequenced in a study of cytomegalovirus exposure and HLA in healthy donors. Primers: 60 Vbeta forward and 13 Jbeta reverse. The table came from immunoSEQ multiplex PCR; TCRdb's copy has only in-frame clones and leaves some out. The sample has fewer than 80,000 clones, about two thirds seen once. The sample taken for sequencing was PBMCs. Source of these receptors: a woman between 45 and 60 years old in good health and CMV-seropositive.

The chain carries TRBV7-3 and TRBJ2-7; 7 bases fit TRBD2. Per germline, CDR1 SGHTA and CDR2 FQGTGA. The trim removed 4 bases at V and 5 bases at J, leaving 5 bases unmatched. The CDR3 runs to 13 residues. CDR3 sequence reads: CASSSTGGDEQYF. As DNA, the CDR3 is TGTGCCAGCAGCTCGACTGGGGGGGACGAGCAGTACTTC.

The chain employs TRBV6-1 and TRBJ1-2; 8 bases are shared with TRBD1. The germline CDR1 and CDR2 sequences are MNHNS and SASEGT. V shed 3 bases, J shed 8 bases, and the junction held 11 bases outside the gene matches. The CDR3 spans 15 residues. For the CDR3, the DNA is TGTGCCAGCAGTGATGTCCAGGGGGCTCAAGGAGGCTACACCTTC. It is translated as CASSDVQGAQGGYTF.

This chain uses TRBV29-1 with TRBJ2-1, with 14 bases matching TRBD2. From germline, CDR1 is SQVTM and CDR2 ANQGSEA. The CDR3 sequence is 15 residues long. The V and J ends lost 4 bases and 7 bases, in that order; junction bases with no gene match: 6. The CDR3 coding sequence is TGCAGCGTTGCTCCGACTAGCGGGGGGGGAAATGAGCAGTTCTTC. Its translation: CSVAPTSGGGNEQFF.

The chain combines TRBV6-5 with TRBJ2-3; 9 bases agree with TRBD2. V was clipped by 6 bases and J by 2 bases; unmatched bases: 3. CDR1 is MNHEY and CDR2 is SVGAGI in the germline V gene. This CDR3 is built from 14 residues. CDR3 in amino acids: CASRAGGNTDTQYF. CDR3 bases: TGTGCCAGCAGAGCGGGGGGAAACACAGATACGCAGTATTTT.

The count of this clone is one. The CDR3 nucleotides read TGTGCCAGCAGCCCCGTAGCGGGGGCCAACTACGAGCAGTACTTC. It is translated as CASSPVAGANYEQYF. This rearrangement joins TRBV6-5 to TRBJ2-7, with 9 bases identical to TRBD2. The CDR3 contains 15 residues. Germline V gene sequence: CDR1 MNHEY, CDR2 SVGAGI. The J segment lost 3 bases and the V segment lost 6 bases, leaving 9 bases of the junction unmatched.

This clone was observed a few times. J is TRBJ1-5 and V is TRBV15, with D possibly matching TRBD1 (5 bases). The CDR3 sequence is 17 residues long. Germline V gives CDR1 LNHNV, CDR2 YYDKDF (reference sequence). The V gene lost 0 bases and the J gene lost 4 bases, with 16 bases spanning the gap. CDR3 residues: CATSRDLVQGRNQPQHF. CDR3 DNA sequence: TGTGCCACCAGCAGAGATCTTGTTCAGGGCAGAAATCAGCCCCAGCATTTT.